What follows are 32 T cell receptor beta chains derived from one specimen sequenced in a study of blood T cell repertoires in COVID-19. TCRdb keeps only in-frame clones here, not all; method: immunoSEQ multiplex PCR. The repertoire holds 150,000 to 200,000 clones, approximately 86% seen once, with about 7.7% in the top ten. Sequencing input: peripheral blood. The source is a woman aged 40-49 years with COVID-19, enrolled during active disease.

The V and J genes are TRBV19 and TRBJ2-7, with D perhaps matching TRBD2 (6 bases). Germline CDR1 LNHDA, CDR2 SQIVND (reference sequence). V was clipped by 1 base and J by 3 bases, with 19 bases between them. The CDR3 covers 17 residues. CDR3 amino acids: CASSIAPVGRGNYEQYF. CDR3 DNA: TGTGCCAGTAGTATAGCCCCGGTCGGGCGGGGAAACTACGAGCAGTACTTC.

The V call is TRBV7-2, the J call TRBJ2-5; D may be TRBD1 (6 bases). The CDR3 covers 13 residues. The germline CDR1 and CDR2 sequences are SGHTA and FQGNSA. Trimming cost V 4 bases and J 5 bases, with 11 bases left between them. The CDR3 is CASSSGQLETQYF. CDR3 DNA sequence: TGTGCCAGCAGCTCCGGACAGCTCGAGACCCAGTACTTC.

This clone was observed a handful of times. The V gene is TRBV12-5, the J gene TRBJ1-5; TRBD1 might be the D (5 bases). Germline CDR1 and CDR2: LGHNT and FRNRAP. The CDR3 extends over 13 amino acids. V was shortened by 4 bases and J by 5 bases, with 9 bases between the two germline ends. CDR3 bases: TGTGCTAGTGGTTGGGGAGGGGATCAGCCCCAGCATTTT. The encoded protein is CASGWGGDQPQHF.

The genes are TRBV9 and TRBJ1-1; D is uncertain. This CDR3 has 13 amino acids. Per the germline V gene, CDR1 is SGDLS and CDR2 is YYNGEE. The V and J ends lost 0 bases and 7 bases respectively, with 10 bases between them. The CDR3 reads CASSVVPNVEAFF. The CDR3 region has the DNA TGTGCCAGCAGCGTAGTCCCAAATGTTGAAGCTTTCTTT.

V usage is TRBV21-1 and J usage is TRBJ2-7; TRBD2, the D gene given by the table, was not confirmed from the DNA. TRBV21-1 is termed a pseudogene. The CDR3 is 15 residues long. CDR3 nucleotide sequence: TGTGCCAGCAGCAAAAAGGCTAGCGGGAGAAAAGAGCAGTACTTC. As protein: CASSKKASGRKEQYF.

The rearrangement joins TRBV28 to TRBJ1-5; 7 nucleotides align to TRBD1. With 6 bases clipped from V and 5 bases from J, the junction kept 4 bases outside the gene matches. The CDR3 runs 13 residues. Germline values: CDR1 MDHEN, CDR2 SYDVKM. CDR3 coding DNA: TGTGCCAGCAGGTCTACAGGGGATCAGCCCCAGCATTTT. Its translation: CASRSTGDQPQHF.

This clone was detected a few times. The J gene is TRBJ2-3, the V gene TRBV4-2; TRBD1 might be the D (5 bases). The V gene lost 1 base and the J gene lost 7 bases, with 21 bases spanning the gap. Per germline, CDR1 LGHNA and CDR2 YNFKEQ. This CDR3 has 17 residues. DNA for the CDR3: TGTGCCAGCAGCCAAGGTCCCTTCGCCTACTCAGGGTATACGCAGTATTTT. It is translated as CASSQGPFAYSGYTQYF.

The CDR3 DNA reads as TGTGCCAGTAGTTGGGGCCCCACGTGGCCCCAGCATTTT. Encoded protein: CASSWGPTWPQHF. V usage is TRBV19 and J usage is TRBJ1-5; possibly TRBD1 for D (5 bases). This CDR3 has 13 residues. Trimming left V 5 bases short and J 9 bases short, with 14 bases between. CDR1 LNHDA and CDR2 SQIVND come from the germline V gene (reference sequence).

The chain has TRBV5-4 and TRBJ2-3; TRBD1 might be the D (5 bases). The germline CDR1 and CDR2 sequences are SGHNT and YYREEE (reference sequence). The CDR3 spans 13 residues. Between the trimmed V and J ends, which lost 4 bases and 3 bases, there was a span of 9 bases. This CDR3 reads CASSGAPTDTQYF. The CDR3 bases are TGTGCCAGCAGCGGGGCCCCTACAGATACGCAGTATTTT.

This clone was counted a single time. This chain uses TRBV6-2 or TRBV6-3 with TRBJ2-2; possibly TRBD2 for D (6 bases). The CDR3 has 15 amino acids. Germline V gene lookup returns CDR1 MNHEY and CDR2 SVGEGT. Trimming shortened V by 2 bases and J by 4 bases, and 11 bases separated the two germline ends. DNA of the CDR3: TGTGCCAGCAGTTACGGAGGGGCCGGCACCGGGGAGCTGTTTTTT. The encoded protein is CASSYGGAGTGELFF.

Only one count was recorded for this clone. The CDR3 nucleotides read TGTGCCAGCAGCCAAGTCGGAATAGCGGGAGGAGAGACCCAGTACTTC. It encodes CASSQVGIAGGETQYF. The V and J genes are TRBV4-2 and TRBJ2-5; 10 positions match TRBD2. In germline, CDR1 is LGHNA, CDR2 YNFKEQ. The V segment lost 1 base and the J segment 4 bases; nucleotides outside the gene matches: 6. The CDR3 extends over 16 amino acids.

The chain carries TRBV7-8 and TRBJ1-3; TRBD1 agrees at 7 bases. The germline V gene encodes CDR1 SGHVS and CDR2 FQNEAQ. V trimming: 5 bases; J trimming: 2 bases; junction bases outside the gene matches: 12. The CDR3 has 17 amino acids. The CDR3 loop reads CASSLVAAGTAGNTIYF. The CDR3 coding sequence is TGTGCCAGCAGCCTGGTCGCGGCTGGGACAGCTGGAAACACCATATATTTT.

This chain links TRBV6-4 with TRBJ2-1; TRBD2 matches at 7 bases. Germline V gene data show CDR1 as MRHNA and CDR2 as SNTAGT. The CDR3 covers 15 residues. V dropped 3 bases and J dropped 4; count of bases not matched to a gene: 6. As DNA, the CDR3 is TGTGCCAGCAGTGAAGGCGGACTAGAGTACAATGAGCAGTTCTTC. Residues: CASSEGGLEYNEQFF.

The genes are TRBV13 and TRBJ2-2, with a tentative D call TRBD2 (5 bases). Trimming removed 4 bases from V and 11 bases from J, with 17 bases in between. The germline V gene encodes CDR1 PRHDT and CDR2 FYEKMQ (reference sequence). The CDR3 sequence is 14 residues long. DNA of the CDR3: TGTGCCAGCAGCTCGAGGCTGAGGGCACCCGAGCTGTTTTTT. Protein: CASSSRLRAPELFF.

The table lists this clone with a count of one. The chain has TRBV29-1 and TRBJ2-1; D might be TRBD2 (5 bases). The CDR3 has 14 residues. Trimming took 4 bases from V and 5 from J, leaving 15 bases between them. Germline V gene sequence: CDR1 SQVTM, CDR2 ANQGSEA. As DNA, the CDR3 is TGCAGCGTTGTGTGGCTAGCCCGCCACAATGAGCAGTTCTTC. Amino acid sequence: CSVVWLARHNEQFF.

The chain couples TRBV5-6 to TRBJ1-2, with unresolved D. This CDR3 is built from 14 residues. Germline-derived CDR1 and CDR2 are SGHDT and YYEEEE. V shed 0 bases and J shed 3 bases, with 9 bases lying between them. The DNA for the CDR3 is TGTGCCAGCAGCTTGGTTGGTAGATACTATGGCTACACCTTC. Translating gives CASSLVGRYYGYTF.

The V gene is TRBV21-1, the J gene TRBJ1-6; the table's D call TRBD1 went unverified against the DNA. TRBV21-1 is deemed a pseudogene. The CDR3 runs 18 residues. CDR3 sequence (DNA): TGTGCCAGCAGCAAAGTTGGGGGACAGGGGGCGCGTAATTCACCCCTCCACTTT. Its protein product is CASSKVGGQGARNSPLHF.

This rearrangement joins TRBV4-1 to TRBJ1-5; D gene uncertain. V lost 0 bases and J 0 bases, leaving 6 bases between the germline ends. Per the germline V gene, CDR1 is MGHRA and CDR2 is YSYEKL. This CDR3 is 15 amino acids long. In DNA form, the CDR3 reads TGCGCCAGCAGCCAAGATTCCCGTAGCAATCAGCCCCAGCATTTT. Its translation is CASSQDSRSNQPQHF.

With respect to this clone: Other DNA variants within this sample encode the same CDR3. This rearrangement joins TRBV3-1 (or the pseudogene TRBV3-2) to TRBJ1-2; perhaps TRBD1 as D (5 bases). This CDR3 spans 14 amino acids. Per the germline V gene, CDR1 is LGHDT and CDR2 is YNNKEL (reference sequence). V shed 2 bases and J shed 4 bases, with 11 bases lying between them. The CDR3 is CASSQSGGGYGYTF. The CDR3 coding sequence is TGTGCCAGCAGCCAATCCGGGGGTGGCTATGGCTACACCTTC.

The chain recombines TRBV7-9 with TRBJ1-6; TRBD1 matches at 9 bases. The CDR3 totals 15 residues. V was clipped by 5 bases and J by 7 bases; unmatched bases: 6. Germline CDR1 reads SEHNR; CDR2 reads FQNEAQ (reference sequence). Here the CDR3 reads CASSQRTGENSPLHF. The CDR3 region has the DNA TGTGCCAGCAGCCAAAGGACAGGGGAAAATTCACCCCTCCACTTT.

The genes are TRBV28 and TRBJ1-4; no firm D call. Trimming left V 6 bases short and J 3 bases short, with 17 bases between. This CDR3 has 16 residues. Per the germline V gene, CDR1 is MDHEN and CDR2 is SYDVKM. CDR3 in DNA: TGTGCCAGCAGCAGTCCTGCATCTGGTTCTAATGAAAAACTGTTTTTT. This gives the protein CASSSPASGSNEKLFF. The full variable domain, rest sourced from reference TRBV28 and TRBJ1-4, is DVKVTQSSRYLVKRTGEKVFLECVQDMDHENMFWYRQDPGLGLRLIYFSYDVKMKEKGDIPEGYSVSREKKERFSLILESASTNQTSMYLCASSSPASGSNEKLFFGSGTQLSVL.

The gene calls are TRBV7-2 and TRBJ2-3; D is ambiguous. CDR3 length: 14 residues. Trimming pared 10 bases from V and 6 bases from J, leaving 20 bases between. CDR1 is SGHTA, CDR2 FQGNSA, per germline. CDR3 sequence: CANALSRSLDTQYF. The CDR3 nucleotides are TGTGCCAACGCCCTTAGTCGAAGTCTCGATACGCAGTATTTT.

This clone has only one observation. The genes are TRBV19 and TRBJ2-5; a possible D gene is TRBD1 (6 bases). V was clipped by 4 bases and J by 5 bases, with 11 bases between them. CDR1 LNHDA and CDR2 SQIVND come from the germline V gene (reference sequence). This CDR3 has 13 residues. This CDR3 reads CASSNRAGETQYF. The CDR3 DNA follows: TGTGCCAGTAGTAACAGGGCAGGGGAGACCCAGTACTTC. Full variable domain (remainder filled in from reference TRBV19 and TRBJ2-5): DGGITQSPKYLFRKEGQNVTLSCEQNLNHDAMYWYRQDPGQGLRLIYYSQIVNDFQKGDIAEGYSVSREKKESFPLTVTSAQKNPTAFYLCASSNRAGETQYFGPGTRLLVL.

The rearrangement joins TRBV6-5 to TRBJ1-6, with 7 positions matching TRBD1. Trimming at V came to 5 bases and at J to 11 bases, leaving 3 bases not matched to a gene. Germline CDR1 is MNHEY and CDR2 is SVGAGI. There are 12 residues in the CDR3. The CDR3 region is CASSKTGTPLHF. DNA for the CDR3: TGTGCCAGCAGTAAGACAGGGACACCCCTCCACTTT.

The chain uses TRBV12-3 or TRBV12-4 and TRBJ1-2; no clear D gene. Trimming stripped 6 bases from V and 7 bases from J, with 12 bases between. The CDR3 spans 12 residues. CDR3 DNA sequence: TGTGCCAGCAGGCAAAATGAGGGTGGCTACACCTTC. Its translation: CASRQNEGGYTF.

The chain employs TRBV3-1 (or the pseudogene TRBV3-2) and TRBJ1-3; D remains unclear. Trimming took off 0 bases at V and 0 bases at J, with 6 bases between the two ends. Germline-derived CDR1 and CDR2 are LGHDT and YNNKEL (reference sequence). This CDR3 spans 15 amino acids. The CDR3 coding sequence is TGTGCCAGCAGCCAAGAAGCCTTCTCTGGAAACACCATATATTTT. Amino acids: CASSQEAFSGNTIYF.

The V gene is TRBV6-1, the J gene TRBJ2-1, with D maybe TRBD2 (6 bases). Trimming cost V 0 bases and J 5 bases, with 17 bases left between them. The CDR3 contains 17 residues. In germline, CDR1 is MNHNS, CDR2 SASEGT. CDR3 DNA: TGTGCCAGCAGTGAAGCCCTGTGGGTTAGCGGAAACAATGAGCAGTTCTTC. This gives the protein CASSEALWVSGNNEQFF.

CDR3 DNA sequence: TGTGCCAGCAGCTACCACAGGGAGCAGAATGAGCAGTTCTTC. Translated, it gives CASSYHREQNEQFF. This chain connects TRBV5-8 to TRBJ2-1; a weak D match, TRBD1 (6 bases). The CDR3 contains 14 residues. The V end lost 3 bases, the J end lost 7 bases, and 14 bases lay between the germline ends. Germline V gene data show CDR1 as SGHTS and CDR2 as YDEGEE.

This clone has just one count. The chain is built from TRBV11-2 and TRBJ1-2; possible D gene TRBD1, 6 bases. Germline V gives CDR1 SGHAT, CDR2 FQNNGV. The CDR3 has 12 amino acids. V was trimmed by 2 bases and J by 7 bases, leaving 8 bases between them. This CDR3 is CASSLLQGGYTF. CDR3 nucleotide sequence: TGTGCCAGCAGCTTACTACAGGGTGGCTACACCTTC.

This clone showed up just a few times. This chain uses TRBV19 with TRBJ1-1; tentative D call: TRBD1 (6 bases). The CDR3 covers 15 residues. V was pared by 6 bases and J by 1 base, with 15 bases between. The germline V gene encodes CDR1 LNHDA and CDR2 SQIVND (reference sequence). CDR3 region: CASSPLQTGNTEAFF. For the CDR3, the DNA is TGTGCCAGTAGCCCCCTTCAGACAGGGAACACTGAAGCTTTCTTT.

This clone was observed a single time. The genes are TRBV11-1 and TRBJ2-5; TRBD2 might be the D (5 bases). V shed 5 bases and J shed 5 bases, with 12 bases lying between them. Germline V CDR1 and CDR2: SGHAT, FQDESV (reference sequence). This CDR3 spans 13 amino acids. CDR3 nucleotides: TGTGCCAGCAGCCGCCGAGGGTTGGAGACCCAGTACTTC. This translates into CASSRRGLETQYF. The full variable domain, its missing parts supplied by reference TRBV11-1 and TRBJ2-5, is EAEVAQSPRYKITEKSQAVAFWCDPISGHATLYWYRQILGQGPELLVQFQDESVVDDSQLPKDRFSAERLKGVDSTLKIQPAELGDSAMYLCASSRRGLETQYFGPGTRLLVL.

This sequence joins TRBV24-1 and TRBJ1-5; unclear D gene. Trimming took off 9 bases at V and 5 bases at J, with 19 bases between the two ends. CDR3 length: 15 residues. From germline, CDR1 is KGHDR and CDR2 SFDVKD. CDR3 DNA: TGTGCCACCTCCAGCGGCAACCAGCCCCATCAGCCCCAGCATTTT. It codes for CATSSGNQPHQPQHF.